Presented here are 21 T cell receptor beta chains from one specimen sequenced in a study of cytomegalovirus exposure and HLA in healthy donors (dated by TCRdb to the late 2010s). Library prep was done by the immunoSEQ multiplex PCR assay. Imported from immuneACCESS, the table was reduced by TCRdb to in-frame sequences with V and J called. These copies leave out some clones; in studies compared against another copy, an unresolved V gene accounts for under half, and the cause of the remainder is not known. In this sample the table shows about 78,000 clones, approximately 95% of which occur a single time. Jointly, the top ten make up around 1.6% of the sample. What was sequenced was PBMCs. These receptors were obtained from a man aged 18 to 30 in good health and CMV-seropositive.

This chain links TRBV7-2 with TRBJ2-7; 9 bases line up with TRBD2. Germline V gene lookup returns CDR1 SGHTA and CDR2 FQGNSA. The V and J ends lost 6 bases and 3 bases, in that order; junction bases with no gene match: 18. The CDR3 contains 18 residues. The CDR3 nucleotides are TGTGCCAGCAGAAATAGCGCCCGGCTAGCGGGGTCATTCTACGAGCAGTACTTC. The encoded protein is CASRNSARLAGSFYEQYF.

This chain uses TRBV5-6 with TRBJ1-4; 8 nucleotides match TRBD1. Germline V gene data show CDR1 as SGHDT and CDR2 as YYEEEE. The length of the CDR3 is 14 residues. V lost 4 bases to trimming and J lost 6 bases; unmatched junction nucleotides: 5. The CDR3, as DNA: TGTGCCAGCAGCATCAGGGGGCGCGATGAAAAACTGTTTTTT. It yields the protein CASSIRGRDEKLFF. The entire variable domain, with the rest obtained from reference TRBV5-6 and TRBJ1-4, is as follows: DAGVTQSPTHLIKTRGQQVTLRCSPKSGHDTVSWYQQALGQGPQFIFQYYEEEERQRGNFPDRFSGHQFPNYSSELNVNALLLGDSALYLCASSIRGRDEKLFFGSGTQLSVL.

This chain uses TRBV6-4 with TRBJ2-5; D possibly corresponds to TRBD2 (5 bases). The ends were cut back, 6 bases at V and 4 bases at J, with 9 bases in the middle. The CDR3 contains 12 residues. In germline, CDR1 is MRHNA, CDR2 SNTAGT. CDR3 DNA sequence: TGTGCCAGCAGAACAAGCGGAGAGACCCAGTACTTC. The encoded protein is CASRTSGETQYF.

The chain joins TRBV5-6 to TRBJ2-7, with unresolved D. The CDR3 loop spans 13 amino acids. V shed 0 bases and J shed 3 bases, with 7 bases lying between them. From germline, CDR1 is SGHDT and CDR2 YYEEEE. CDR3 bases: TGTGCCAGCAGCTTGGTTGCAGACTACGAGCAGTACTTC. This sequence encodes CASSLVADYEQYF.

This chain links TRBV5-5 with TRBJ2-6; no clear D gene. The CDR3 covers 15 residues. Trimming cost V 1 base and J 0 bases, with 5 bases left between them. The germline gives CDR1 SGHKS, CDR2 YYEKEE (reference sequence). CDR3: CASSLRSSGANVLTF. In DNA, the CDR3 is TGTGCCAGCAGCTTGAGGAGCTCTGGGGCCAACGTCCTGACTTTC.

The CDR3 DNA sequence: TGTGCCAGCAGCTTAGGGAGGTCGATTACCTACGAGCAGTACTTC. This sequence encodes CASSLGRSITYEQYF. The chain combines TRBV7-8 with TRBJ2-7; tentatively, D is TRBD2 (5 bases). V was clipped by 1 base and J by 2 bases, with 12 bases between them. Germline CDR1 and CDR2: SGHVS and FQNEAQ. The CDR3 consists of 15 residues.

The chain combines TRBV7-9 with TRBJ1-4; 8 bases are shared with TRBD1. Germline lookup yields CDR1 SEHNR and CDR2 FQNEAQ (reference sequence). Trimming removed 6 bases from V and 3 bases from J; junction bases left unmatched: 3. The length of the CDR3 is 14 residues. The CDR3 is CASRSTGANEKLFF. The CDR3 DNA reads TGTGCCAGCAGATCGACAGGGGCTAATGAAAAACTGTTTTTT.

The chain joins TRBV7-3 to TRBJ2-7, with 10 nucleotides matching TRBD1. The CDR3 is made up of 15 amino acids. J lost 6 bases, V lost 5 bases, and 10 bases had no gene match. From germline, CDR1 is SGHTA and CDR2 FQGTGA. For the CDR3, the DNA is TGTGCCAGCAGCCTCACCGGGACAGGGGTTAGCGAGCAGTACTTC. Encoded protein: CASSLTGTGVSEQYF.

CDR3 protein: CSASRGKDTGELFF. The CDR3 nucleotides read TGCAGCGCGAGCAGGGGGAAGGACACCGGGGAGCTGTTTTTT. The V call is TRBV29-1, the J call TRBJ2-2; TRBD1 matches 7 bases. V dropped 7 bases and J dropped 3; count of bases not matched to a gene: 8. Germline V lookup: CDR1 SQVTM, CDR2 ANQGSEA. This CDR3 is 14 amino acids long.

This sequence joins TRBV6-5 and TRBJ1-5, with 7 nucleotides matching TRBD1. Germline CDR1 reads MNHEY; CDR2 reads SVGAGI. The CDR3 extends over 14 amino acids. V dropped 9 bases and J dropped 0; count of bases not matched to a gene: 5. CDR3 nucleotides: TGTGCCAGTAGGGGGCAGCTTAGCAATCAGCCCCAGCATTTT. As protein: CASRGQLSNQPQHF.

This chain connects TRBV14 to TRBJ2-1; 7 bases are a match to TRBD1. Germline CDR1 reads SGHDN; CDR2 reads FVKESK. V shed 6 bases and J 1 base; nucleotides not matched to a gene: 6. CDR3 size: 15 residues. CDR3 coding DNA: TGTGCCAGCAGACGGACAGGATCATCCTACAATGAGCAGTTCTTC. This codes for CASRRTGSSYNEQFF. The full variable domain, with the rest looked up from reference TRBV14 and TRBJ2-1, is EAGVTQFPSHSVIEKGQTVTLRCDPISGHDNLYWYRRVMGKEIKFLLHFVKESKQDESGMPNNRFLAERTGGTYSTLKVQPAELEDSGVYFCASRRTGSSYNEQFFGPGTRLTVL.

The CDR3 sequence: CASSQVELQGTTNYGYTF. The CDR3 DNA reads as TGCGCCAGCAGCCAAGTGGAACTACAGGGGACCACTAACTATGGCTACACCTTC. The J gene is TRBJ1-2, the V gene TRBV4-1; TRBD1 matches 7 bases. With 1 base clipped from V and 0 bases from J, the junction kept 11 bases outside the gene matches. CDR1 and CDR2 (germline): MGHRA, YSYEKL. CDR3 size: 18 residues.

V gene TRBV5-4 combines with J gene TRBJ2-2; 9 nucleotides match TRBD2. Unmatched junction bases numbered 4, after V lost 6 bases and J lost 7 bases. The germline gives CDR1 SGHNT, CDR2 YYREEE (reference sequence). The CDR3 contains 13 residues. In DNA form, the CDR3 reads TGTGCCAGCACCGGAGCGGGAGGCGGGGAGCTGTTTTTT. Protein product: CASTGAGGGELFF.

CDR3 loop: CASSRGLTPYEQYF. In DNA, the CDR3 is TGCGCCAGCAGCCGAGGGTTGACTCCCTACGAGCAGTACTTC. V and J are TRBV4-1 and TRBJ2-7; the D gene is possibly TRBD2 (5 bases). V lost 4 bases and J lost 2, with 12 bases in between. Germline V gene lookup returns CDR1 MGHRA and CDR2 YSYEKL. CDR3 length equals 14 residues.

This clone appeared once. J is TRBJ2-1 and V is TRBV5-1; the match to TRBD2 covers 8 bases. CDR1 is SGHRS and CDR2 is YFSETQ in the germline V gene. Trimming cost V 5 bases and J 5 bases; bases outside gene matches: 3. The CDR3 runs to 13 residues. The CDR3 sequence: CASRPAGDNEQFF. The CDR3 DNA follows: TGCGCCAGCAGACCAGCGGGAGACAATGAGCAGTTCTTC.

The chain links TRBV5-1 to TRBJ2-7, with 13 bases aligning to TRBD2. The CDR3 extends over 14 amino acids. Germline V gene sequence: CDR1 SGHRS, CDR2 YFSETQ. V was clipped by 3 bases and J by 4 bases; unmatched bases: 1. The CDR3: CASSSLAGGYEQYF. The CDR3 bases are TGCGCCAGCAGCTCACTAGCGGGAGGGTACGAGCAGTACTTC.

This sequence joins TRBV29-1 and TRBJ2-7, with D possibly being TRBD1 (5 bases). With 8 bases removed from V and 5 bases from J, the gap between germline ends came to 16 bases. Germline lookup yields CDR1 SQVTM and CDR2 ANQGSEA. This CDR3 is built from 12 residues. This CDR3 reads CSLRVGLNEQYF. CDR3 nucleotides: TGCAGCCTCAGGGTCGGTTTAAACGAGCAGTACTTC.

The chain links TRBV6-6 to TRBJ2-5; 9 positions agree with TRBD1. The germline gives CDR1 MNHNY, CDR2 SVGAGI (reference sequence). Trimming cost V 6 bases and J 5 bases; bases outside gene matches: 10. This CDR3 is 15 amino acids long. CDR3 sequence: CASSTGGAGSETQYF. CDR3 nucleotides: TGTGCCAGCAGCACAGGGGGCGCGGGATCGGAGACCCAGTACTTC.

The chain uses TRBV7-9 and TRBJ2-3; D ambiguous. Trimming shortened V by 1 base and J by 2 bases, and 7 bases separated the two germline ends. CDR1 and CDR2 (germline): SEHNR, FQNEAQ (reference sequence). The length of the CDR3 is 14 residues. The CDR3 sequence is CASSLGHHTDTQYF. The CDR3 DNA reads as TGTGCCAGCAGCTTAGGGCACCACACAGATACGCAGTATTTT.

In DNA, the CDR3 is TGTGCCAGCAGCCTTAATTCCGCCGGGGACACTGAAGCTTTCTTT. Protein product: CASSLNSAGDTEAFF. The J gene is TRBJ1-1, the V gene TRBV9; no definite D call. Trimming shortened V by 4 bases and J by 3 bases, and 16 bases separated the two germline ends. CDR3 size: 15 residues. Germline V lookup: CDR1 SGDLS, CDR2 YYNGEE. Combining the CDR3 with reference TRBV9 and TRBJ1-1 gives the whole variable domain DSGVTQTPKHLITATGQRVTLRCSPRSGDLSVYWYQQSLDQGLQFLIQYYNGEERAKGNILERFSAQQFPDLHSELNLSSLELGDSALYFCASSLNSAGDTEAFFGQGTRLTVV.

The rearrangement uses TRBV9 and TRBJ2-3; 9 bases align to TRBD2. The CDR3 is made up of 15 amino acids. The V and J ends lost 4 bases and 1 base, in that order; junction bases with no gene match: 4. Germline CDR1 is SGDLS and CDR2 is YYNGEE. Here the CDR3 DNA reads TGTGCCAGCAGCCCCCGGACTAGCGGCACAGATACGCAGTATTTT. This encodes CASSPRTSGTDTQYF.